One TCR beta chain is described in this entry. Its specificity is not known. V shed 4 bases, J shed 3 bases, and the junction held 16 bases outside the gene matches. CDR3 length equals 18 residues. In germline, CDR1 is SGHDT, CDR2 YYEEEE. Produced via immunoSEQ multiplex PCR; TCRdb's table is partial and in-frame only. Of about 50,000 clones listed, 65% to 90% are singletons. Specified time point: baseline pretreatment blood. The sample's treatment: 15 Gy SBRT to primary tumor, nephrectomy 4 weeks later. Blood was sampled at baseline, 2 weeks and 4 weeks after SBRT. The data were taken from a study of radiation and T cells in renal cell carcinoma. Whole-study results and caveats: From baseline, blood top tumor clonotypes peaked at 2 weeks post-radiation.

The clonotype was recovered from a woman aged 70-85 years with renal cell carcinoma. J is TRBJ1-3 and V is TRBV5-6; 7 bases line up with TRBD1. Source: blood, taken from a patient whose treatment included radiotherapy and nephrectomy. The chain's CDR3 is CASSVEEGGGFGGNTIYF. The CDR3 DNA reads TGTGCCAGCAGCGTAGAAGAAGGGGGCGGATTCGGTGGAAACACCATATATTTT.